This entry concerns a single T cell receptor (beta chain). The antigen is undetermined. The source of the sample is a study of ipilimumab plus nivolumab after autologous stem cell transplantation. The overall study: Patients received a median of about five ipilimumab and 8 nivolumab doses. Study-level findings and limits: Per the authors, repertoire, Treg and microbiota data justify further study.

V lost 0 bases and J lost 6, with 9 bases in between. Germline CDR1 SGDLS, CDR2 YYNGEE. There are 14 residues in the CDR3. Libraries were prepared by immunoSEQ multiplex PCR; TCRdb keeps only in-frame clonotypes and omits some of them. This table holds roughly 12,000 clones, approximately 68% found once. The receptor was derived from a male donor with multiple myeloma. The rearrangement joins TRBV9 to TRBJ2-2; D is unresolved. The source material was PBMCs, sampled in a trial of ipilimumab plus nivolumab as post-transplant consolidation. In DNA form, the CDR3 reads TGTGCCAGCAGCGTAGTCGGCACGCCCGGGGAGCTGTTTTTT. Amino acid sequence: CASSVVGTPGELFF.